The 25 T cell receptor beta chains given below trace back to one sample, sequenced in a study of T-cell memory formation after mild COVID-19. TCRdb called the 5' RACE reads again in MiXCR, with one record for every CDR3 protein. The sample carries 200,000 to 250,000 distinct CDR3 sequences, 9% to 10% recorded once. Sequenced material: PBMCs or a T cell subset sorted from them (not recorded which). These receptors originate from a young man who had mild COVID-19 (a few samples of this study predate the infection). Cell type and time point are not known.

In this sample, this clonotype turned up a few times. The CDR3 loop reads CASSQGTQGSPLHF. DNA of the CDR3: TGTGCCAGCAGCCAAGGGACACAAGGGTCACCCCTCCACTTT. This chain connects TRBV3-1 to TRBJ1-6; weak D call: TRBD1 (5 bases). Germline V lookup: CDR1 LGHDT, CDR2 YNNKEL (reference sequence). CDR3 length: 14 amino acids. V was shortened by 1 base and J by 10 bases, with 11 bases between the two germline ends.

This chain uses TRBV7-9 with TRBJ1-1, with a tentative D call TRBD1 (5 bases). Germline assignment: CDR1 SEHNR and CDR2 FQNEAQ (reference sequence). V lost 4 bases to trimming and J lost 4 bases, with 13 bases between them. The CDR3 has 14 residues. CDR3 amino acids: CASSSQGGGTEAFF. DNA for the CDR3: TGTGCCAGCAGCTCCCAAGGCGGGGGCACTGAAGCTTTCTTT.

The V and J genes are TRBV6-2 or TRBV6-3 and TRBJ1-1; D not certain. Germline CDR1 MNHEY, CDR2 SVGEGT. V was pared by 5 bases and J by 8 bases, with 15 bases between. This CDR3 spans 13 amino acids. This chain's CDR3 is CASSPISPREAFF. The CDR3 DNA sequence: TGTGCCAGCAGTCCAATAAGCCCGAGAGAAGCTTTCTTT.

This clonotype was detected a few times. V is TRBV12-3 or TRBV12-4 and J is TRBJ2-2; D could derive from TRBD1 or TRBD2 (5 bases each). The CDR3 loop spans 16 amino acids. V was pared by 6 bases and J by 2 bases, with 16 bases between. Here the CDR3 reads CASRRRREPNTGELFF. In DNA form, the CDR3 reads TGTGCCAGCAGACGCCGCAGGGAGCCAAACACCGGGGAGCTGTTTTTT.

This clonotype was recorded a few times. Compared with germline, one end of the junction differs, possibly owing to a read error. The chain is built from TRBV10-3 and TRBJ2-5; D is possibly TRBD2 (5 bases). The CDR3 is 12 residues long. CDR1 is ENHRY, CDR2 SYGVKD, per germline. CDR3 nucleotides: TGTGCCATCAGTGAGTCGCGGTCTACCGGGGTCTTC. Protein product: CAISESRSTGVF.

Comments on this clonotype: Mismatch with germline at one junction end may stem from a read error. This rearrangement joins TRBV18 to TRBJ1-1, with D unresolved. CDR3 length equals 17 residues. Per the germline V gene, CDR1 is KGHSH and CDR2 is LQKENI. The CDR3 nucleotides are TGTGCCAGCTCACCGGGTGGACGGAGGGTCCTGAAAACTGAAGCTTTCTTT. This codes for CASSPGGRRVLKTEAFF.

J is TRBJ2-2 and V is TRBV7-2; 10 nucleotides align to TRBD1. V gave up 5 bases and J gave up 12 bases; unmatched junction bases: 9. Germline CDR1 SGHTA, CDR2 FQGNSA. This CDR3 spans 14 amino acids. This CDR3 reads CASSPGTGDKKLFF. The CDR3 region has the DNA TGTGCCAGCAGCCCTGGGACAGGGGATAAGAAGCTGTTTTTT.

This clonotype was seen at least ten times. This rearrangement joins TRBV11-2 to TRBJ2-1, with TRBD2 matching over 8 bases. Germline V CDR1 and CDR2: SGHAT, FQNNGV. V lost 5 bases and J lost 4; bases outside the gene matches: 13. The CDR3 runs 17 residues. Here the CDR3 DNA reads TGTGCCAGCAGCCCCGGGAGGGGCGTCCAGCGGTACAATGAGCAGTTCTTC. Amino acids: CASSPGRGVQRYNEQFF.

The chain has TRBV6-6 and TRBJ1-1, with TRBD1 as a possible D gene (5 bases). Trimming cost V 7 bases and J 2 bases, with 8 bases left between them. Germline V gives CDR1 MNHNY, CDR2 SVGAGI (reference sequence). This CDR3 has 12 residues. Here the CDR3 DNA reads TGTGCCAGCACCCGGGACAACACTGAAGCTTTCTTT. Its protein product is CASTRDNTEAFF.

The chain links TRBV11-2 to TRBJ2-5, with no clear D. CDR3 length: 14 residues. Germline-derived CDR1 and CDR2 are SGHAT and FQNNGV. Between the trimmed V and J ends, which lost 5 bases and 4 bases, there was a span of 14 bases. The CDR3 loop is CASSPLGRRETQYF. The CDR3 nucleotides are TGTGCCAGCAGCCCCCTAGGCAGAAGAGAGACCCAGTACTTC.

This clonotype was observed many times. The rearrangement uses TRBV5-1 and TRBJ1-3; D unclear. With 1 base removed from V and 0 bases from J, the gap between germline ends came to 2 bases. This CDR3 contains 13 residues. Germline V gene sequence: CDR1 SGHRS, CDR2 YFSETQ. Here the CDR3 DNA reads TGCGCCAGCAGCTTGCACTCTGGAAACACCATATATTTT. Residues: CASSLHSGNTIYF.

This rearrangement joins TRBV28 to TRBJ2-7, with 9 bases identical to TRBD2. Germline V lookup: CDR1 MDHEN, CDR2 SYDVKM. The CDR3 loop spans 15 amino acids. V trimming: 2 bases; J trimming: 5 bases; junction bases outside the gene matches: 7. DNA for the CDR3: TGTGCCAGCAGTTTAAGGGGACTAGCTATGAACGAGCAGTACTTC. It specifies CASSLRGLAMNEQYF.

The chain has TRBV5-1 and TRBJ2-5; TRBD2 matches at 9 bases. The CDR3 consists of 16 residues. CDR1 and CDR2 from the germline V gene are SGHRS and YFSETQ. V was pared by 4 bases and J by 2 bases, with 9 bases of the junction left unmatched. The CDR3 bases are TGCGCCAGCAGCCCGACGGCGGGGGGGCGGCAAGAGACCCAGTACTTC. Translated: CASSPTAGGRQETQYF. The full variable domain, in which reference TRBV5-1 and TRBJ2-5 provide the parts outside the CDR3, is KAGVTQTPRYLIKTRGQQVTLSCSPISGHRSVSWYQQTPGQGLQFLFEYFSETQRNKGNFPGRFSGRQFSNSRSEMNVSTLELGDSALYLCASSPTAGGRQETQYFGPGTRLLVL.

This clonotype occurred a few times. The chain couples TRBV12-5 to TRBJ1-2; no firm D call. Germline V gene data show CDR1 as LGHNT and CDR2 as FRNRAP. V lost 6 bases and J lost 2, with 16 bases in between. The CDR3 has 15 residues. The CDR3 reads CASGKWESFNYGYTF. As DNA, the CDR3 is TGTGCTAGTGGAAAATGGGAGAGCTTCAACTATGGCTACACCTTC.

This clonotype was seen only a few times. The chain recombines TRBV6-2 or TRBV6-3 with TRBJ2-5; maybe TRBD1 (6 bases). Germline V CDR1 and CDR2: MNHEY, SVGEGT. Trimming took off 6 bases at V and 2 bases at J, with 13 bases between the two ends. This CDR3 comprises 14 residues. The CDR3 region is CASREVGGQETQYF. The CDR3 nucleotides are TGTGCCAGCAGGGAAGTAGGGGGTCAAGAGACCCAGTACTTC.

This clonotype appeared many times. This chain links TRBV5-1 with TRBJ2-1, with D unresolved. The CDR3 sequence is 15 residues long. The ends were cut back, 0 bases at V and 2 bases at J, with 9 bases in the middle. The germline gives CDR1 SGHRS, CDR2 YFSETQ. The CDR3 DNA reads as TGCGCCAGCAGCTTGGCCATGGGGACCTACAATGAGCAGTTCTTC. Its protein product is CASSLAMGTYNEQFF.

The chain combines TRBV7-2 with TRBJ2-5, with a possible D match to TRBD2 (5 bases). The ends were cut back, 3 bases at V and 5 bases at J, with 10 bases in the middle. Germline CDR1 SGHTA, CDR2 FQGNSA. The CDR3 extends over 13 amino acids. CDR3 loop: CASSFSTGETQYF. CDR3 bases: TGTGCCAGCAGCTTTAGCACGGGGGAGACCCAGTACTTC.

This clonotype turned up a few times. The genes are TRBV7-2 and TRBJ2-2; D gene uncertain. The CDR3 runs 16 residues. Germline loops: CDR1 SGHTA, CDR2 FQGNSA. Trimming left V 3 bases short and J 0 bases short, with 11 bases between. DNA of the CDR3: TGTGCCAGCAGCTTTTCACGGCTAGCGAACACCGGGGAGCTGTTTTTT. Its protein product is CASSFSRLANTGELFF.

This clonotype came up a few times. The chain combines TRBV6-5 with TRBJ1-4, with D possibly being TRBD1 (5 bases). The CDR3 extends over 11 amino acids. Germline V lookup: CDR1 MNHEY, CDR2 SVGAGI. V shed 6 bases and J shed 11 bases, with 10 bases lying between them. CDR3 sequence reads: CASRNGGKLFF. CDR3 nucleotide sequence: TGTGCCAGCAGAAACGGGGGTAAACTGTTTTTT.

This clonotype has only a few counts. The chain is built from TRBV9 and TRBJ1-2; 11 bases map to TRBD1. V gave up 1 base and J gave up 6 bases; unmatched junction bases: 2. This CDR3 has 14 residues. Germline values: CDR1 SGDLS, CDR2 YYNGEE. CDR3 DNA: TGTGCCAGCAGCGTATCGGGACAGGGGGATGGCTACACCTTC. This codes for CASSVSGQGDGYTF. Using reference TRBV9 and TRBJ1-2 for the parts outside the CDR3, the full variable domain is DSGVTQTPKHLITATGQRVTLRCSPRSGDLSVYWYQQSLDQGLQFLIQYYNGEERAKGNILERFSAQQFPDLHSELNLSSLELGDSALYFCASSVSGQGDGYTFGSGTRLTVV.

This clonotype was counted a few times. J is TRBJ2-5 and V is TRBV12-3 or TRBV12-4; no firm D call. This CDR3 has 12 amino acids. Trimming removed 5 bases from V and 3 bases from J, with 7 bases in between. CDR3: CASSGSEETQYF. The CDR3 DNA follows: TGTGCCAGCAGTGGGTCCGAAGAGACCCAGTACTTC.

This clonotype has more than one count but fewer than ten. The chain is built from TRBV6-1 and TRBJ2-7, with D perhaps given as TRBD1 or TRBD2 (5 bases each). Germline loops: CDR1 MNHNS, CDR2 SASEGT. The CDR3 consists of 15 residues. V was clipped by 1 base and J by 0 bases, with 10 bases between them. The CDR3 spells CASSEVGTSSYEQYF. CDR3 bases: TGTGCCAGCAGTGAAGTCGGGACGAGCTCCTACGAGCAGTACTTC.

This clonotype was counted a few times. This chain links TRBV2 with TRBJ1-1, with 8 bases matching TRBD1. The junction had 21 bases not matched to a gene; V was cut back by 10 bases and J by 11 bases. Germline CDR1 and CDR2: SNHLY and FYNNEI. The CDR3 loop spans 15 amino acids. As DNA, the CDR3 is TGTGCCACTAGCGACGGTCCGGGACAGGCGTTGGGGGCTTTCTTT. It translates to CATSDGPGQALGAFF.

This chain joins TRBV7-2 and TRBJ2-3, with D hard to call. The CDR3 is 13 residues long. Germline V gene sequence: CDR1 SGHTA, CDR2 FQGNSA. Trimming stripped 1 base from V and 4 bases from J, with 6 bases between. The CDR3 DNA is TGTGCCAGCAGCTTAGGTGTATCAGATACGCAGTATTTT. It translates to CASSLGVSDTQYF.

V and J are TRBV5-1 and TRBJ2-3, with TRBD2 matching 11 bases. CDR3 size: 15 residues. From germline, CDR1 is SGHRS and CDR2 YFSETQ. Trimming at V came to 0 bases and at J to 7 bases, leaving 4 bases not matched to a gene. The CDR3 loop is CASSLALAGGHTQYF. The CDR3 bases are TGCGCCAGCAGCTTGGCCCTAGCGGGGGGTCATACGCAGTATTTT. Together with reference TRBV5-1 and TRBJ2-3, the CDR3 gives the full variable domain: KAGVTQTPRYLIKTRGQQVTLSCSPISGHRSVSWYQQTPGQGLQFLFEYFSETQRNKGNFPGRFSGRQFSNSRSEMNVSTLELGDSALYLCASSLALAGGHTQYFGPGTRLTVL.